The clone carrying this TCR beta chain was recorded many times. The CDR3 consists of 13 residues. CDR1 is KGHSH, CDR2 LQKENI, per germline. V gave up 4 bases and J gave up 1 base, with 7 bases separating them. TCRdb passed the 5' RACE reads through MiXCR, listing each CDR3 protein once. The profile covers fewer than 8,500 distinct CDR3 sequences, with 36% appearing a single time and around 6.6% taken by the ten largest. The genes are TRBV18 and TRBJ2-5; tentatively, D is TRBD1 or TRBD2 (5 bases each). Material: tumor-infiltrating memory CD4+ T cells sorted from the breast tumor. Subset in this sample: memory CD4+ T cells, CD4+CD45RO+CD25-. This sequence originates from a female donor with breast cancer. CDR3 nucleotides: TGTGCCAGCTCACTCGGGACCCAAGAGACCCAGTACTTC. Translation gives CASSLGTQETQYF.